These T cell receptor beta chains were read from a single sample in a study of shared clonotypes between healthy human individuals. Sequenced by immunoSEQ multiplex PCR; TCRdb stores in-frame clones only, minus some. The table includes some 2 million clones, less than 95% detected once. The sequenced sample consisted of naive CD8+ T cells sorted from blood. These receptors were obtained from a man between 18 and 29 years old in good health. Both conserved end residues are part of each CDR3. D genes are given only for firm matches. The size field is filled for only some rows; it gives once, few, many or a size class.

.	TRBJ2-1	TRBD1	TRBV2	14	CASSDGQGADEQFF	TGTGCCAGCAGTGATGGACAGGGGGCGGATGAGCAGTTCTTC
.	TRBJ1-1	TRBD1	TRBV7-9	15	CASRTGGGSNTEAFF	TGTGCCAGCCGAACAGGGGGCGGATCGAACACTGAAGCTTTCTTT
.	TRBJ2-7	.	TRBV6-1	15	CASNPAGQMTYEQYF	TGTGCCAGCAACCCTGCGGGGCAGATGACCTACGAGCAGTACTTC
once	TRBJ2-3	.	TRBV2	12	CASQVGTDTQYF	TGTGCCAGCCAGGTTGGCACAGATACGCAGTATTTT
.	TRBJ1-4	.	TRBV4-1	16	CASSQGQDHSGEKLFF	TGCGCCAGCAGCCAAGGGCAGGATCACAGCGGTGAAAAACTGTTTTTT
.	TRBJ1-2	TRBD1	TRBV14	14	CASSQGTGGFGYTF	TGTGCCAGCAGCCAAGGGACAGGGGGCTTTGGCTACACCTTC
.	TRBJ2-2	TRBD1	TRBV10-3	14	CAIWTGGRNGELFF	TGTGCCATCTGGACAGGGGGCAGAAACGGGGAGCTGTTTTTT
.	TRBJ2-2	TRBD2	TRBV25-1	16	CASMTSGGSTTGELFF	TGTGCCAGCATGACTAGCGGGGGGTCCACCACCGGGGAGCTGTTTTTT
.	TRBJ1-1	.	TRBV4-1	16	CASSPSSGEGHTEAFF	TGCGCCAGCAGCCCCAGTTCAGGGGAGGGGCACACTGAAGCTTTCTTT
.	TRBJ2-2	.	TRBV19	16	CASSIEWGLASGELFF	TGTGCCAGTAGTATCGAATGGGGACTGGCTTCTGGGGAGCTGTTTTTT
.	TRBJ1-2	.	TRBV29-1	13	CSVQERDPYGYTF	TGCAGCGTTCAAGAGCGGGACCCCTATGGCTACACCTTC
.	TRBJ2-2	.	TRBV11-2	15	CASSLSGTATGELFF	TGTGCCAGCAGCTTATCGGGGACTGCCACCGGGGAGCTGTTTTTT
.	TRBJ1-6	TRBD1	TRBV6-1	15	CASTKGTGSYSPLHF	TGTGCCAGCACAAAGGGGACAGGATCATATTCACCCCTCCACTTT
.	TRBJ1-1	.	TRBV7-9	18	CASSAPVGVALGGSEAFF	TGTGCCAGCAGCGCCCCCGTGGGAGTTGCGCTTGGGGGATCTGAAGCTTTCTTT
.	TRBJ2-5	.	TRBV2	14	CASTRWQSQETQYF	TGTGCCAGCACCCGGTGGCAGTCCCAAGAGACCCAGTACTTC
once	TRBJ2-2	.	TRBV4-1	16	CASSQKGQTNTGELFF	TGCGCCAGCAGCCAGAAAGGACAGACGAACACCGGGGAGCTGTTTTTT
.	TRBJ2-3	TRBD2	TRBV9	16	CASSVTGLHSTDTQYF	TGTGCCAGCAGCGTCACGGGACTACACAGCACAGATACGCAGTATTTT
.	TRBJ2-7	.	TRBV5-1	13	CASSTDTLNEQYF	TGCGCCAGCTCGACGGACACTTTAAACGAGCAGTACTTC
.	TRBJ2-7	.	TRBV27	14	CASSFTEGSYEQYF	TGTGCCAGCAGTTTTACCGAAGGCTCCTACGAGCAGTACTTC
.	TRBJ2-7	TRBD1	TRBV19	14	CASSLGQATYEQYF	TGTGCCAGTAGTCTAGGACAGGCTACCTACGAGCAGTACTTC
.	TRBJ2-7	.	TRBV6-5	14	CASSYSTANYEQYF	TGTGCCAGCAGTTACTCGACAGCCAACTACGAGCAGTACTTC
few	TRBJ1-1	.	TRBV5-6	13	CASSLLLNTEAFF	TGTGCCAGCAGCTTGTTGCTCAACACTGAAGCTTTCTTT
.	TRBJ2-7	TRBD2	TRBV7-8	15	CASSPRGGSVHEQYF	TGTGCCAGCAGCCCGAGGGGCGGGAGTGTCCACGAGCAGTACTTC
.	TRBJ1-1	.	TRBV6-6	13	CASSYIRGAEAFF	TGTGCCAGCAGTTACATCCGGGGGGCTGAAGCTTTCTTT
.	TRBJ2-5	.	TRBV7-2	12	CASTSGWETQYF	TGTGCCAGCACCTCCGGTTGGGAGACCCAGTACTTC
.	TRBJ2-1	.	TRBV9	14	CASGPAGSYNEQFF	TGTGCCAGCGGCCCCGCGGGGTCCTACAATGAGCAGTTCTTC
.	TRBJ1-1	.	TRBV4-3	15	CASSQDGHSNTEAFF	TGCGCCAGCAGCCAAGATGGACACTCGAACACTGAAGCTTTCTTT
.	TRBJ1-1	.	TRBV6-6	14	CASRFVEGNTEAFF	TGTGCCAGCAGGTTTGTGGAGGGGAACACTGAAGCTTTCTTT
.	TRBJ1-1	.	TRBV7-2	12	CASSLVNTEAFF	TGTGCCAGCAGCTTAGTAAACACTGAAGCTTTCTTT
.	TRBJ1-2	.	TRBV29-1	12	CSVYDGQVGYTF	TGCAGCGTTTATGACGGCCAGGTGGGCTACACCTTC
.	TRBJ2-3	.	TRBV7-2	16	CASSVGAIDSTDTQYF	TGTGCCAGCAGCGTCGGGGCAATTGATAGCACAGATACGCAGTATTTT
.	TRBJ2-2	TRBD2	TRBV6-5	15	CASSSSGANTGELFF	TGTGCCAGCAGTTCCAGCGGGGCTAACACCGGGGAGCTGTTTTTT
.	TRBJ2-7	.	TRBV7-9	14	CASSRPLLSYEQYF	TGTGCCAGCAGCCGGCCCCTTTTGTCCTACGAGCAGTACTTC
.	TRBJ2-7	TRBD2	TRBV6-1	15	CASSEIGLAGTEQYF	TGTGCCAGCAGTGAAATAGGACTAGCGGGAACCGAGCAGTACTTC
.	TRBJ2-3	.	TRBV5-1	17	CASSSWTDTVGTDTQYF	TGCGCCAGCAGCAGTTGGACGGACACTGTTGGCACAGATACGCAGTATTTT
.	TRBJ2-5	.	TRBV29-1	14	CSVEDRGRQETQYF	TGCAGCGTTGAAGATCGGGGGAGGCAAGAGACCCAGTACTTC
.	TRBJ2-7	.	TRBV7-8	15	CASSYPVGGEYEQYF	TGTGCCAGCAGCTACCCTGTGGGGGGCGAATACGAGCAGTACTTC
.	TRBJ2-5	.	TRBV11-2	14	CASRPQGNQETQYF	TGTGCCAGCAGGCCACAGGGTAACCAAGAGACCCAGTACTTC
.	TRBJ2-2	.	TRBV28	14	CASSYRVGTGELFF	TGTGCCAGCAGTTACAGGGTCGGCACCGGGGAGCTGTTTTTT
.	TRBJ1-1	.	TRBV25-1	11	CASVQGVQAFF	TGTGCCAGCGTTCAAGGGGTCCAAGCTTTCTTT
.	TRBJ2-6	TRBD1	TRBV4-1	17	CASSTEGTGSGANVLTF	TGCGCCAGCAGCACTGAGGGGACAGGGTCTGGGGCCAACGTCCTGACTTTC
.	TRBJ2-7	.	TRBV2	13	CASSTGLPYEQYF	TGTGCCAGCAGTACCGGGCTACCCTACGAGCAGTACTTC
.	TRBJ2-2	TRBD2	TRBV4-3	15	CASSPTSGYTGELFF	TGCGCCAGCAGCCCTACTAGCGGGTACACCGGGGAGCTGTTTTTT
.	TRBJ2-1	.	TRBV4-1	12	CASSQDLFEQFF	TGCGCCAGCAGCCAAGACCTTTTTGAGCAGTTCTTC
few	TRBJ1-1	.	TRBV5-1	18	CASSPTSRGALENTEAFF	TGCGCCAGCAGCCCAACCTCTCGGGGGGCGTTGGAGAACACTGAAGCTTTCTTT
.	TRBJ2-7	.	TRBV13	11	CASSRGYEQYF	TGTGCCAGCAGCCGAGGGTACGAGCAGTACTTC
once	TRBJ1-5	.	TRBV27	13	CASSFRGNQPQHF	TGTGCCAGCAGCTTCCGTGGTAATCAGCCCCAGCATTTT
.	TRBJ2-7	.	TRBV5-1	16	CASSLGAGIQAYEQYF	TGCGCCAGCAGCTTGGGCGCGGGGATTCAGGCCTACGAGCAGTACTTC